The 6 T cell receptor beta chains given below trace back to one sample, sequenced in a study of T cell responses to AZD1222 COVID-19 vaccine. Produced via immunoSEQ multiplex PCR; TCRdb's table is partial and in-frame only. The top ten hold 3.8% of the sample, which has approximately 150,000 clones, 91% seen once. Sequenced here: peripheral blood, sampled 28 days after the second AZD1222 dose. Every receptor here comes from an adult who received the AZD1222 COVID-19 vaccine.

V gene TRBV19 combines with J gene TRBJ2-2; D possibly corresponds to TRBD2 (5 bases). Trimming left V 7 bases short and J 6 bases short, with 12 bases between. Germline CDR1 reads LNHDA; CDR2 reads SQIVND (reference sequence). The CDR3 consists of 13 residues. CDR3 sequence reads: CASMVGEAGELFF. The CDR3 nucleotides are TGTGCCAGTATGGTGGGAGAAGCCGGGGAGCTGTTTTTT.

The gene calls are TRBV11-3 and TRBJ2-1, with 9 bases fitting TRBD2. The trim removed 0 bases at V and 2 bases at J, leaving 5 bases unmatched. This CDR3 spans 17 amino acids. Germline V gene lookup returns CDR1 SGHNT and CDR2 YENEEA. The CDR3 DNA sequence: TGTGCCAGCAGCTTAGATCAAGCGGGGGGCGCCTACAATGAGCAGTTCTTC. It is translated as CASSLDQAGGAYNEQFF.

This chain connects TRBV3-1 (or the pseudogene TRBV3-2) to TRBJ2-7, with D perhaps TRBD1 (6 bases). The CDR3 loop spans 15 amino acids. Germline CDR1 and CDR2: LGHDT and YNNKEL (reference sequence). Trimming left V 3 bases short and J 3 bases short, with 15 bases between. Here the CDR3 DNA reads TGTGCCAGCAGCCACCGAACGACAGGCGGCTACGAGCAGTACTTC. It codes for CASSHRTTGGYEQYF.

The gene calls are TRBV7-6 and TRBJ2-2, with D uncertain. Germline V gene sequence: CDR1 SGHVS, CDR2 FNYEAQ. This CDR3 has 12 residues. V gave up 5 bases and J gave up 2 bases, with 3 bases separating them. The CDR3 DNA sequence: TGTGCCAGCAGCCTTAACACCGGGGAGCTGTTTTTT. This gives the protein CASSLNTGELFF.

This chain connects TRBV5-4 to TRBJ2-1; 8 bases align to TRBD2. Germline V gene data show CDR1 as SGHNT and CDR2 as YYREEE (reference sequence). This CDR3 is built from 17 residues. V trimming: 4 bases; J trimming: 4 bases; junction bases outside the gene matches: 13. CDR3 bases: TGTGCCAGCAGCCCCGGGGGGGGGAGGCCGTTTTACAATGAGCAGTTCTTC. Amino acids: CASSPGGGRPFYNEQFF.

CDR3 amino acids: CASSSRKTPGLRNRDTQYF. The CDR3 DNA sequence: TGTGCCAGCAGTTCCCGGAAAACACCGGGACTACGAAACAGAGATACGCAGTATTTT. The chain carries TRBV6-2 or TRBV6-3 and TRBJ2-3; 7 bases are a match to TRBD2. Germline V gene sequence: CDR1 MNHEY, CDR2 SVGEGT. Unmatched junction bases numbered 21, after V lost 4 bases and J lost 5 bases. The CDR3 contains 19 residues.